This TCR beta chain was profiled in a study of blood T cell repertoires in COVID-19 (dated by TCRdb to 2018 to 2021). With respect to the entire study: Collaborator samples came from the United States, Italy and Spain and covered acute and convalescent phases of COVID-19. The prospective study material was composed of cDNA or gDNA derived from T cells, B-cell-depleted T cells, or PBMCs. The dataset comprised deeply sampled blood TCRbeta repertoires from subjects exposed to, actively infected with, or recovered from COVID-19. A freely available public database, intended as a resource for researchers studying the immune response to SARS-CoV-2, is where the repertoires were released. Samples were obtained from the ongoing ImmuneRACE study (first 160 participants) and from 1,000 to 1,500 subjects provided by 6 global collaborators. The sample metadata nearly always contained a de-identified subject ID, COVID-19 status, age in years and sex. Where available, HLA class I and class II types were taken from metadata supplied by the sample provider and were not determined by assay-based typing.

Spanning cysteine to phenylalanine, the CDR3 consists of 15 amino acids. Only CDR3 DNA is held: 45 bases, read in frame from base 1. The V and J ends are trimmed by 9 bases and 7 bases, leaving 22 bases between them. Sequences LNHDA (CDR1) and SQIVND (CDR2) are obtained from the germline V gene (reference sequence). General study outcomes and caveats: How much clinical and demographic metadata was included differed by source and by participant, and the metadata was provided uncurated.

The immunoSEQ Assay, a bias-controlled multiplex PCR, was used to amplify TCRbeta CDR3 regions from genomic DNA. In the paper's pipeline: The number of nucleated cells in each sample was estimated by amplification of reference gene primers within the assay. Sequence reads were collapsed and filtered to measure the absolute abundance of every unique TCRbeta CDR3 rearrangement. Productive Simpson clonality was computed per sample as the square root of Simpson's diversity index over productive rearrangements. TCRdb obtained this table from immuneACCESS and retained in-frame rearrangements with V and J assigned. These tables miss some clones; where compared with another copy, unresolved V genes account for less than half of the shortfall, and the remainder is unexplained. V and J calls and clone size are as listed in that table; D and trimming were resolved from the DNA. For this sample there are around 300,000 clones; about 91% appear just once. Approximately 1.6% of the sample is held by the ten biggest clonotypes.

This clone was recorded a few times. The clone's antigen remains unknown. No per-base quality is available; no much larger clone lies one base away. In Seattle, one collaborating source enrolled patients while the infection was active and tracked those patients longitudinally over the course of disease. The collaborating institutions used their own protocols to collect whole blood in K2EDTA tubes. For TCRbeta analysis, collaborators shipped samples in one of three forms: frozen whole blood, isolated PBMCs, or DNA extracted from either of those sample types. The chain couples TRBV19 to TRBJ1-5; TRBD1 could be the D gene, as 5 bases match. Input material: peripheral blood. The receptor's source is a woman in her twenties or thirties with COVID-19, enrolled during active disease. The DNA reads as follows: TGTGCCAGCACCCCTCAAGGAGGGGCTAGACAGCCCCAGCATTTT. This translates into CASTPQGGARQPQHF.